Below are 27 T cell receptor beta chains sequenced from a single sample in a study of T cells in localized non-small cell lung cancer. Assay: immunoSEQ multiplex PCR; the TCRdb copy retains only in-frame clones and omits some. The sample consists of 100,000 to 150,000 clones, more than 70% of them appearing once. Here the sequenced sample was peripheral blood, taken before any cancer treatment. These receptors all come from a female donor of 60 years or more with stage I lung adenocarcinoma.

This chain uses TRBV4-1 with TRBJ2-5; D may match TRBD1 or TRBD2 (5 bases each). Germline values: CDR1 MGHRA, CDR2 YSYEKL. The V gene lost 4 bases and the J gene lost 3 bases, with 12 bases spanning the gap. The CDR3 consists of 14 residues. The CDR3 loop reads CASSLPGPKETQYF. The CDR3 region has the DNA TGCGCCAGCAGCCTCCCGGGACCCAAAGAGACCCAGTACTTC.

V and J are TRBV6-5 and TRBJ2-7, with D tentatively TRBD1 or TRBD2 (5 bases each). The CDR3 sequence is 15 residues long. Germline CDR1 is MNHEY and CDR2 is SVGAGI. The ends were cut back, 4 bases at V and 7 bases at J, with 20 bases in the middle. This CDR3 is CASSSPGRVLGEQYF. CDR3 DNA sequence: TGTGCCAGCAGTTCCCCGGGACGCGTTTTGGGTGAGCAGTACTTC.

Remarks on this clone: Within the sample, other DNA sequences also encode this same CDR3. The genes are TRBV18 and TRBJ2-3, with D uncertain. Germline CDR1 is KGHSH and CDR2 is LQKENI. The germline V and J ends were trimmed by 2 bases and 0 bases, with 3 bases remaining between them. This CDR3 contains 13 residues. CDR3 coding DNA: TGTGCCAGCTCACCAATCAGCACAGATACGCAGTATTTT. This codes for CASSPISTDTQYF.

The rearrangement uses TRBV18 and TRBJ1-1; TRBD1 matches 8 bases. The CDR3 is made up of 16 amino acids. V shed 2 bases and J 7 bases; nucleotides not matched to a gene: 12. Per the germline V gene, CDR1 is KGHSH and CDR2 is LQKENI. The CDR3 DNA sequence: TGTGCCAGCTCACCAAATTCCGCAGGGGGCGTTGGTGAAGCTTTCTTT. Its protein is CASSPNSAGGVGEAFF.

This chain joins TRBV9 and TRBJ2-1, with TRBD2 matching over 9 bases. The CDR3 loop spans 18 amino acids. V lost 3 bases, J lost 4 bases, and 14 bases stayed unmatched. The V gene's germline CDR1 is SGDLS and CDR2 YYNGEE. The CDR3 here is CASSEGLAGGGGYNEQFF. DNA for the CDR3: TGTGCCAGCAGCGAGGGACTAGCTGGGGGCGGGGGTTACAATGAGCAGTTCTTC.

V and J are TRBV6-1 and TRBJ2-7, with D tentatively TRBD1 (6 bases). The V end lost 6 bases, the J end lost 0 bases, and 15 bases lay between the germline ends. The CDR3 has 15 amino acids. Germline loops: CDR1 MNHNS, CDR2 SASEGT. CDR3 protein: CASRPRSGDSYEQYF. In nucleotides, the CDR3 is TGTGCCAGCAGGCCACGCTCAGGGGACTCCTACGAGCAGTACTTC.

The chain carries TRBV19 and TRBJ1-5; TRBD1 is a possible D gene (6 bases). The length of the CDR3 is 16 residues. Trimming stripped 6 bases from V and 4 bases from J, with 19 bases between. Germline values: CDR1 LNHDA, CDR2 SQIVND (reference sequence). The CDR3 loop is CASSPGTLGSNQPQHF. The CDR3 DNA follows: TGTGCCAGTAGCCCCGGGACACTGGGCAGTAATCAGCCCCAGCATTTT.

The genes are TRBV7-8 and TRBJ1-5, with D unresolved. The germline V gene encodes CDR1 SGHVS and CDR2 FQNEAQ. The CDR3 is 15 residues long. V dropped 1 base and J dropped 6 bases, with 13 bases sitting between them. The CDR3 DNA reads as TGTGCCAGCAGCTTAGGAAATAGCTACGGTCAGCCCCAGCATTTT. Encoded protein: CASSLGNSYGQPQHF.

By share, this clone ranks as medium-sized. This chain uses TRBV5-5 with TRBJ2-7; D remains ambiguous. Trimming stripped 0 bases from V and 2 bases from J, with 9 bases between. CDR3 length: 14 amino acids. Per germline, CDR1 SGHKS and CDR2 YYEKEE (reference sequence). The DNA for the CDR3 is TGTGCCAGCAGCTTGGTCAGTCAGACCTACGAGCAGTACTTC. Protein: CASSLVSQTYEQYF.

This chain joins TRBV7-3 and TRBJ2-2; 10 positions agree with TRBD2. V trimming: 2 bases; J trimming: 7 bases; junction bases outside the gene matches: 4. This CDR3 has 15 residues. CDR1 and CDR2 (germline): SGHTA, FQGTGA. The CDR3, as DNA: TGTGCCAGCAGCTTAGGCCTAGCGGGAGACGGGGAGCTGTTTTTT. Encoded protein: CASSLGLAGDGELFF.

The V gene is TRBV6-5, the J gene TRBJ2-7, with D possibly called TRBD1 or TRBD2 (6 bases each). V was shortened by 8 bases and J by 1 base, with 18 bases between the two germline ends. This CDR3 is built from 15 residues. Germline CDR1 and CDR2: MNHEY and SVGAGI. The CDR3 protein is CASARGGTYSYEQYF. CDR3 bases: TGTGCCAGCGCCCGAGGGGGGACATATTCCTACGAGCAGTACTTC.

This clone has a single count. The J gene is TRBJ2-7, the V gene TRBV6-1; 10 bases align to TRBD2. The CDR3 extends over 15 amino acids. Looked up from germline, CDR1 is MNHNS and CDR2 is SASEGT. V dropped 7 bases and J dropped 5; count of bases not matched to a gene: 11. CDR3 bases: TGTGCCAGCAATCCCCTAGCGGGAGCGTCGGACGAGCAGTACTTC. Translating it yields CASNPLAGASDEQYF.

The V call is TRBV5-1, the J call TRBJ2-7, with 11 bases lining up with TRBD2. Germline CDR1 reads SGHRS; CDR2 reads YFSETQ. The V gene end was trimmed by 0 bases and the J gene end by 2 bases; junction bases not matched to a gene: 1. CDR3 length: 15 residues. The CDR3 nucleotides read TGCGCCAGCAGCTTGGAGGGACTAGCGGCCTACGAGCAGTACTTC. The encoded protein is CASSLEGLAAYEQYF.

The V and J genes are TRBV20-1 and TRBJ2-1; no firm D call. Germline V CDR1 and CDR2: DFQATT, SNEGSKA (reference sequence). V was shortened by 5 bases and J by 7 bases, with 9 bases between the two germline ends. CDR3 length equals 11 residues. In DNA, the CDR3 is TGCAGTGCTGGTGCTACTAATGAGCAGTTCTTC. This sequence encodes CSAGATNEQFF.

The genes are TRBV28 and TRBJ1-5, with a tentative D call TRBD1 (6 bases). V was shortened by 7 bases and J by 1 base, with 17 bases between the two germline ends. This CDR3 has 16 residues. Germline V gene lookup returns CDR1 MDHEN and CDR2 SYDVKM. The CDR3 DNA follows: TGTGCCAGCAAACAACGTGCAGGGGTAAGCAATCAGCCCCAGCATTTT. Its protein is CASKQRAGVSNQPQHF.

This CDR3 is CASSESGNTEAFF. The CDR3 DNA reads as TGTGCCAGCAGTGAAAGCGGGAACACTGAAGCTTTCTTT. The rearrangement joins TRBV25-1 to TRBJ1-1, with D uncertain. Trimming stripped 2 bases from V and 1 base from J, with 5 bases between. The CDR3 totals 13 residues. Per germline, CDR1 MGHDK and CDR2 SYGVNS.

The chain recombines TRBV19 with TRBJ1-1, with D uncertain. Trimming took off 3 bases at V and 11 bases at J, with 13 bases between the two ends. The CDR3 is made up of 12 amino acids. Germline V gene data show CDR1 as LNHDA and CDR2 as SQIVND (reference sequence). The CDR3 coding sequence is TGTGCCAGTAGTATTCCGGGGTTGGGGGCTTTCTTT. This codes for CASSIPGLGAFF.

The V and J genes are TRBV5-1 and TRBJ2-7; 16 bases map to TRBD2. CDR1 is SGHRS, CDR2 YFSETQ, per germline. This CDR3 region has 15 residues. The V segment lost 4 bases and the J segment 6 bases; nucleotides outside the gene matches: 4. CDR3 DNA: TGCGCCAGCAGCCCCGGGACTAGCGGGAGGGGCGAGCAGTACTTC. Its protein product is CASSPGTSGRGEQYF. The full variable domain, completed using reference TRBV5-1 and TRBJ2-7, is KAGVTQTPRYLIKTRGQQVTLSCSPISGHRSVSWYQQTPGQGLQFLFEYFSETQRNKGNFPGRFSGRQFSNSRSEMNVSTLELGDSALYLCASSPGTSGRGEQYFGPGTRLTVT.

CDR3 protein: CATRPGLAGLNEQFF. The CDR3 coding sequence is TGTGCCACTCGCCCTGGCCTAGCGGGACTCAATGAGCAGTTCTTC. V gene TRBV2 combines with J gene TRBJ2-1, with TRBD2 matching over 9 bases. The J segment lost 6 bases and the V segment lost 10 bases, leaving 13 bases of the junction unmatched. This CDR3 is built from 15 residues. Germline V gene sequence: CDR1 SNHLY, CDR2 FYNNEI.

The chain's CDR3 is CASSPSDRYTEAFF. The CDR3, as DNA: TGTGCCAGCAGTCCCTCTGACCGGTACACTGAAGCTTTCTTT. This chain connects TRBV28 to TRBJ1-1; D is ambiguous. The CDR3 spans 14 residues. Germline-derived CDR1 and CDR2 are MDHEN and SYDVKM. V was cut by 5 bases and J by 3 bases, with 13 bases left in between. The full variable domain, in which reference TRBV28 and TRBJ1-1 provide the parts outside the CDR3, is DVKVTQSSRYLVKRTGEKVFLECVQDMDHENMFWYRQDPGLGLRLIYFSYDVKMKEKGDIPEGYSVSREKKERFSLILESASTNQTSMYLCASSPSDRYTEAFFGQGTRLTVV.

The CDR3 DNA follows: TGTGCCAGCAGCCCCGAGGGTAGTAATGAGCAGTTCTTC. Its protein is CASSPEGSNEQFF. The chain links TRBV11-3 to TRBJ2-1, with TRBD2 as a possible D gene (5 bases). The CDR3 runs 13 residues. Trimming stripped 5 bases from V and 7 bases from J, with 12 bases between. Germline-derived CDR1 and CDR2 are SGHNT and YENEEA.

The genes are TRBV5-1 and TRBJ1-1; 8 positions match TRBD1. The CDR3 covers 15 residues. Germline V gene sequence: CDR1 SGHRS, CDR2 YFSETQ. The V gene end was trimmed by 4 bases and the J gene end by 6 bases; junction bases not matched to a gene: 11. The CDR3 DNA sequence: TGCGCCAGCAGCCCTTTTCCGGGACAGGCTGCTGAAGCTTTCTTT. It specifies CASSPFPGQAAEAFF.

The J gene is TRBJ2-3, the V gene TRBV29-1; 12 bases match TRBD2. The CDR3 consists of 16 residues. The germline gives CDR1 SQVTM, CDR2 ANQGSEA. Losses at the gene ends were 5 bases for V and 3 bases for J; bases not matched to a gene: 9. The CDR3 loop reads CSVRLAGGPQTDTQYF. As DNA, the CDR3 is TGCAGCGTTCGCCTAGCGGGAGGGCCGCAGACAGATACGCAGTATTTT.

In this sample, this clone turned up once. CDR3 region: CASSLFPNTEAFF. CDR3 DNA sequence: TGCGCCAGCAGCTTGTTTCCGAACACTGAAGCTTTCTTT. The chain has TRBV5-1 and TRBJ1-1, with D uncertain. V lost 1 base, J lost 1 base, and 5 bases lay in between. The CDR3 extends over 13 amino acids. The germline CDR1 and CDR2 sequences are SGHRS and YFSETQ. The full variable domain, completed using reference TRBV5-1 and TRBJ1-1, is KAGVTQTPRYLIKTRGQQVTLSCSPISGHRSVSWYQQTPGQGLQFLFEYFSETQRNKGNFPGRFSGRQFSNSRSEMNVSTLELGDSALYLCASSLFPNTEAFFGQGTRLTVV.

The rearrangement uses TRBV9 and TRBJ2-7; D uncertain. Trimming stripped 3 bases from V and 0 bases from J, with 7 bases between. CDR1 is SGDLS, CDR2 YYNGEE, per germline. The CDR3 consists of 13 residues. CDR3 nucleotides: TGTGCCAGCAGCGCGCACGACTCCTACGAGCAGTACTTC. It encodes CASSAHDSYEQYF.

This chain joins TRBV6-5 and TRBJ1-6; no clear D. The CDR3 is 12 amino acids. Per the germline V gene, CDR1 is MNHEY and CDR2 is SVGAGI. V dropped 4 bases and J dropped 8 bases, with 6 bases sitting between them. The CDR3 nucleotides are TGTGCCAGCAGTTCTTGGGATTCACCCCTCCACTTT. Its translation is CASSSWDSPLHF.

The J gene is TRBJ2-5, the V gene TRBV18; 7 nucleotides align to TRBD2. This CDR3 spans 15 amino acids. Germline V gene sequence: CDR1 KGHSH, CDR2 LQKENI. V shed 3 bases, J shed 5 bases, and the junction held 9 bases outside the gene matches. The CDR3 sequence is CASSPPRRGDETQYF. Here the CDR3 DNA reads TGTGCCAGCTCACCTCCCCGCCGGGGGGATGAGACCCAGTACTTC. Drawing the rest from reference TRBV18 and TRBJ2-5, the complete variable domain is NAGVMQNPRHLVRRRGQEARLRCSPMKGHSHVYWYRQLPEEGLKFMVYLQKENIIDESGMPKERFSAEFPKEGPSILRIQQVVRGDSAAYFCASSPPRRGDETQYFGPGTRLLVL.